The 27 T cell receptor beta chains below were found in one sample sequenced in a study of blood T cell repertoires in COVID-19. Clones were read by immunoSEQ multiplex PCR, and TCRdb kept only the in-frame ones, dropping some. The top ten hold about 9.4% of the sample, which has approximately 61,000 clones, about 80% seen once. Sequenced material: peripheral blood. The receptors shown here come from a man aged 50 to 59 with COVID-19, enrolled during active disease.

The chain recombines TRBV7-2 with TRBJ2-6; D is perhaps TRBD1 (6 bases). CDR3 length equals 15 residues. The germline CDR1 and CDR2 sequences are SGHTA and FQGNSA. The V and J ends lost 6 bases and 0 bases respectively, with 9 bases between them. CDR3 sequence: CASRQGGSGANVLTF. CDR3 DNA sequence: TGTGCCAGCAGACAAGGGGGCTCTGGGGCCAACGTCCTGACTTTC. Drawing the rest from reference TRBV7-2 and TRBJ2-6, the complete variable domain is GAGVSQSPSNKVTEKGKDVELRCDPISGHTALYWYRQSLGQGLEFLIYFQGNSAPDKSGLPSDRFSAERTGGSVSTLTIQRTQQEDSAVYLCASRQGGSGANVLTFGAGSRLTVL.

The J gene is TRBJ1-2, the V gene TRBV5-4; 8 bases are shared with TRBD1. Germline V gives CDR1 SGHNT, CDR2 YYREEE (reference sequence). Unmatched junction bases numbered 4, after V lost 4 bases and J lost 5 bases. The CDR3 covers 13 residues. CDR3 residues: CASSQGARYGYTF. The CDR3 DNA reads TGTGCCAGCAGCCAGGGGGCGCGGTATGGCTACACCTTC.

J is TRBJ2-7 and V is TRBV6-2 or TRBV6-3; the match to TRBD1 covers 7 bases. Trimming at V came to 5 bases and at J to 0 bases, leaving 7 bases not matched to a gene. Germline assignment: CDR1 MNHEY and CDR2 SVGEGT. This CDR3 comprises 15 residues. DNA of the CDR3: TGTGCCAGCAGTGGTCGACAGGGAAACTCCTACGAGCAGTACTTC. It specifies CASSGRQGNSYEQYF.

This clone was detected only once. The chain recombines TRBV6-5 with TRBJ2-5; 9 positions match TRBD2. Germline V gene data show CDR1 as MNHEY and CDR2 as SVGAGI. Trimming removed 6 bases from V and 5 bases from J; junction bases left unmatched: 10. The CDR3 has 15 amino acids. CDR3 DNA sequence: TGTGCCAGCAGGGCGGGACTAGCTGGGTGGGAGACCCAGTACTTC. Amino acids: CASRAGLAGWETQYF.

This chain links TRBV29-1 with TRBJ2-7; TRBD2 matches at 11 bases. Germline V lookup: CDR1 SQVTM, CDR2 ANQGSEA. The CDR3 runs 12 residues. With 6 bases clipped from V and 7 bases from J, the junction kept 5 bases outside the gene matches. CDR3 coding DNA: TGCAGCGTCGAGGGACTAGCGGAGGAGCAGTACTTC. It yields the protein CSVEGLAEEQYF.

V usage is TRBV7-2 and J usage is TRBJ2-3; TRBD2 might be the D (6 bases). With 0 bases removed from V and 1 base from J, the gap between germline ends came to 11 bases. The CDR3 is made up of 16 amino acids. In germline, CDR1 is SGHTA, CDR2 FQGNSA. CDR3 sequence (DNA): TGTGCCAGCAGCTTAGCGACGGGAGTTGGCACAGATACGCAGTATTTT. Amino acid sequence: CASSLATGVGTDTQYF.

V is TRBV6-1 and J is TRBJ1-1, with D possibly matching TRBD1 (5 bases). V lost 2 bases, J lost 7 bases, and 20 bases lay in between. Germline V lookup: CDR1 MNHNS, CDR2 SASEGT. CDR3 length: 16 amino acids. The CDR3 DNA is TGTGCCAGCAGTGAAACAGACACAGGCGGGGCGAATGAAGCTTTCTTT. Translation gives CASSETDTGGANEAFF.

The chain combines TRBV3-1 (or the pseudogene TRBV3-2) with TRBJ2-7, with 7 bases lining up with TRBD2. This CDR3 spans 13 amino acids. V lost 4 bases and J lost 5; bases outside the gene matches: 5. Per the germline V gene, CDR1 is LGHDT and CDR2 is YNNKEL (reference sequence). The CDR3 DNA is TGTGCCAGCAGCCCCAGGGAGGGGCACGAGCAGTACTTC. Residues: CASSPREGHEQYF.

The chain employs TRBV14 and TRBJ2-6; D is perhaps TRBD1 (7 bases). Trimming took off 0 bases at V and 1 base at J, with 16 bases between the two ends. Germline V lookup: CDR1 SGHDN, CDR2 FVKESK. The CDR3 runs 19 residues. This CDR3 reads CASSQEGGRGRSGANVLTF. The CDR3 coding sequence is TGTGCCAGCAGCCAAGAAGGGGGCCGGGGGCGATCTGGGGCCAACGTCCTGACTTTC.

This clone showed up just once. The chain is built from TRBV4-2 and TRBJ1-2, with 11 bases that match TRBD1. In germline, CDR1 is LGHNA, CDR2 YNFKEQ. The CDR3 runs 15 residues. The V segment lost 1 base and the J segment 3 bases; nucleotides outside the gene matches: 1. As DNA, the CDR3 is TGTGCCAGCAGCCAAGGGGACAGGGGGGACTATGGCTACACCTTC. Protein: CASSQGDRGDYGYTF.

This chain links TRBV18 with TRBJ2-7; D not certain. CDR1 and CDR2 from the germline V gene are KGHSH and LQKENI. The CDR3 covers 12 residues. The V gene lost 6 bases and the J gene lost 1 base, with 7 bases spanning the gap. The DNA of the CDR3 is TGTGCCAGCTCCTCACAGTCCTACGAGCAGTACTTC. This sequence encodes CASSSQSYEQYF.

The V gene is TRBV2, the J gene TRBJ1-5, with D possibly TRBD1 on 5 matching bases. Trimming removed 4 bases at V and 7 bases at J, with 11 bases between. This CDR3 has 13 residues. Looked up from germline, CDR1 is SNHLY and CDR2 is FYNNEI. CDR3 sequence reads: CASSGQGLQPQHF. The CDR3 region has the DNA TGTGCCAGCAGTGGTCAGGGTTTGCAGCCCCAGCATTTT.

The chain carries TRBV6-1 and TRBJ2-3; TRBD2 agrees at 10 bases. J gave up 2 bases and V 2 bases, and 4 bases lay outside the gene matches. This CDR3 is 16 amino acids long. Germline-derived CDR1 and CDR2 are MNHNS and SASEGT. CDR3 bases: TGTGCCAGCAGTGAATTACTAGCGGGACTCACAGATACGCAGTATTTT. It codes for CASSELLAGLTDTQYF.

The chain carries TRBV14 and TRBJ2-7; 15 bases are a match to TRBD2. This CDR3 spans 18 amino acids. Germline V lookup: CDR1 SGHDN, CDR2 FVKESK. V shed 0 bases and J 2 bases; nucleotides not matched to a gene: 5. The CDR3 loop is CASSQDPRTSGGAYEQYF. The CDR3 DNA reads TGTGCCAGCAGCCAAGATCCCCGGACTAGCGGGGGGGCCTACGAGCAGTACTTC.

V is TRBV6-5 and J is TRBJ1-4; D gene ambiguous. V lost 2 bases, J lost 5 bases, and 6 bases lay in between. Looked up from germline, CDR1 is MNHEY and CDR2 is SVGAGI. The CDR3 is made up of 13 amino acids. The CDR3 reads CASSYGQNEKLFF. In nucleotides, the CDR3 is TGTGCCAGCAGTTACGGCCAGAATGAAAAACTGTTTTTT.

This clone was seen only once. The V call is TRBV6-5, the J call TRBJ1-4, with 9 bases lining up with TRBD1. This CDR3 has 15 amino acids. Germline values: CDR1 MNHEY, CDR2 SVGAGI. After removal of 8 bases from V and 7 bases from J, the junction contained 11 bases not matched to a gene. CDR3 loop: CASSLRGQGFEKLFF. The CDR3 DNA reads as TGTGCCAGCTCCCTTCGGGGACAGGGATTTGAAAAACTGTTTTTT.

The chain uses TRBV7-8 and TRBJ2-3; TRBD2 matches 7 bases. This CDR3 is 15 amino acids long. With 5 bases clipped from V and 4 bases from J, the junction kept 9 bases outside the gene matches. CDR1 SGHVS and CDR2 FQNEAQ come from the germline V gene. The CDR3 region is CASSRTTGRADTQYF. CDR3 DNA sequence: TGTGCCAGCAGCCGTACTACGGGGAGGGCAGATACGCAGTATTTT.

In this sample, this clone turned up once. The chain has TRBV9 and TRBJ2-3; 11 bases match TRBD1. This CDR3 has 14 residues. CDR1 is SGDLS, CDR2 YYNGEE, per germline. J lost 6 bases, V lost 4 bases, and 4 bases had no gene match. CDR3: CASSLGQGADTQYF. Here the CDR3 DNA reads TGTGCCAGCAGCCTAGGACAGGGGGCCGATACGCAGTATTTT.

The chain carries TRBV7-2 and TRBJ1-3; D possibly corresponds to TRBD1 (5 bases). The germline V and J ends were trimmed by 1 base and 4 bases, with 14 bases remaining between them. This CDR3 region has 16 residues. From germline, CDR1 is SGHTA and CDR2 FQGNSA. Written as DNA, the CDR3 is TGTGCCAGCAGCTTAGGAGTAGGGTGGGGCGGAAACACCATATATTTT. Its translation is CASSLGVGWGGNTIYF.

This clone was picked up many times. V and J are TRBV6-5 and TRBJ1-1; D may be TRBD1 (6 bases). The CDR3 is made up of 15 amino acids. CDR1 and CDR2 (germline): MNHEY, SVGAGI. V was pared by 5 bases and J by 8 bases, with 21 bases between. The DNA for the CDR3 is TGTGCCAGCAGTAGGGAGGGGGGACGCTACAACGAAGCTTTCTTT. This translates into CASSREGGRYNEAFF.

This clone was detected only a few times. The chain has TRBV7-2 and TRBJ2-7; 12 bases fit TRBD2. V dropped 6 bases and J dropped 6; count of bases not matched to a gene: 9. The CDR3 length is 15 residues. The germline gives CDR1 SGHTA, CDR2 FQGNSA. Here the CDR3 DNA reads TGTGCCAGCAGGGGTGGACTAGCGGGATTATCCGAGCAGTACTTC. Translation: CASRGGLAGLSEQYF.

The chain has TRBV3-1 (or the pseudogene TRBV3-2) and TRBJ2-1; 11 positions agree with TRBD1. In germline, CDR1 is LGHDT, CDR2 YNNKEL (reference sequence). The CDR3 spans 14 residues. Germline trimming cut 7 bases from V and 7 bases from J; bases unmatched to any gene: 6. The CDR3 protein is CASTPGQGGNEQFF. The CDR3, as DNA: TGTGCCAGCACCCCGGGACAGGGGGGGAATGAGCAGTTCTTC.

This clone has only one observation. The rearrangement uses TRBV29-1 and TRBJ1-5, with a weak D call TRBD1 (6 bases). Trimming cost V 6 bases and J 4 bases, with 13 bases left between them. Germline V gene lookup returns CDR1 SQVTM and CDR2 ANQGSEA. The CDR3 contains 13 residues. In nucleotides, the CDR3 is TGCAGCGTCAGAACAGGGAATAATCAGCCCCAGCATTTT. Translation: CSVRTGNNQPQHF. Variable domain in full (rest from reference TRBV29-1 and TRBJ1-5): SAVISQKPSRDICQRGTSLTIQCQVDSQVTMMFWYRQQPGQSLTLIATANQGSEATYESGFVIDKFPISRPNLTFSTLTVSNMSPEDSSIYLCSVRTGNNQPQHFGDGTRLSIL.

V usage is TRBV7-2 and J usage is TRBJ2-1; D is unresolved. Germline assignment: CDR1 SGHTA and CDR2 FQGNSA. V dropped 3 bases and J dropped 5 bases, with 2 bases sitting between them. There are 11 residues in the CDR3. CDR3: CASSFNNEQFF. The CDR3 DNA is TGTGCCAGCAGCTTTAACAATGAGCAGTTCTTC.

The chain has TRBV7-2 and TRBJ2-7, with D maybe TRBD2 (5 bases). The germline gives CDR1 SGHTA, CDR2 FQGNSA. The CDR3 sequence is 12 residues long. V lost 6 bases and J 6 bases, leaving 12 bases between the germline ends. CDR3 coding DNA: TGTGCCAGCAGTCTAGAGAGGGTCGAGCAGTACTTC. Residues: CASSLERVEQYF.

This clone was counted ten times or more. The rearrangement links TRBV9 to TRBJ2-7; 10 bases map to TRBD1. Looked up from germline, CDR1 is SGDLS and CDR2 is YYNGEE. With V trimmed by 3 bases and J by 6 bases, 9 bases remained unmatched. The CDR3 is made up of 15 amino acids. This CDR3 is CASSGSGTGVGEQYF. The CDR3 nucleotides read TGTGCCAGCAGCGGCTCCGGGACAGGGGTCGGCGAGCAGTACTTC.

This clone was picked up one time. This chain uses TRBV9 with TRBJ1-6; TRBD1 agrees at 8 bases. With 4 bases clipped from V and 4 bases from J, the junction kept 4 bases outside the gene matches. Germline V gene sequence: CDR1 SGDLS, CDR2 YYNGEE. This CDR3 is built from 15 residues. The CDR3 protein is CASSLRTGYNSPLHF. The DNA of the CDR3 is TGTGCCAGCAGCTTACGGACAGGGTATAATTCACCCCTCCACTTT.